This T cell receptor (beta chain) originates from a study of blood T cells in healthy people across ages. General study findings and limits: Investigators viewed diversity estimates from one million T cells as underestimates, the study reported.

This clonotype came up a few times. Its antigen remains unknown. One end of the junction fails to match germline, which may point to a read error. The CDR3 runs to 15 residues. Using a J-beta primer mix together with a sample-barcoded 5' primer, a second PCR was run for roughly 7 to 12 cycles. TCRdb fed the 5' RACE reads into MiXCR, producing one record per CDR3 protein. The sample holds under 850,000 distinct CDR3 sequences, around 34% seen once. Material for sequencing was blood. This chain uses TRBV12-3 or TRBV12-4 with TRBJ1-4; the D is unclear. This TCR derives from a man aged 18 to 29 in good health. The CDR3 DNA reads TGTGCCAGCAGTTTATCGGAAGGGCCTAATAAAAAACTGTTTTTT. Amino acid sequence: CASSLSEGPNKKLFF.